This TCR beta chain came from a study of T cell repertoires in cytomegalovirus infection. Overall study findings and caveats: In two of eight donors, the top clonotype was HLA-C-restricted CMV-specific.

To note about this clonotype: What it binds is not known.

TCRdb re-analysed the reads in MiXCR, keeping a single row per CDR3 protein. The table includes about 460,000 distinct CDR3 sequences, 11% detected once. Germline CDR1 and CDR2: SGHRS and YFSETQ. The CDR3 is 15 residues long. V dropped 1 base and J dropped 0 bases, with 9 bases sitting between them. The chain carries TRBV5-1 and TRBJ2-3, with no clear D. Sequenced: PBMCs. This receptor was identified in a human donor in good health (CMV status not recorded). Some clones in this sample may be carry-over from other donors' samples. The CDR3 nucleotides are TGCGCCAGCAGCTTGAGCGTAGCTAGCACAGATACGCAGTATTTT. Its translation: CASSLSVASTDTQYF.